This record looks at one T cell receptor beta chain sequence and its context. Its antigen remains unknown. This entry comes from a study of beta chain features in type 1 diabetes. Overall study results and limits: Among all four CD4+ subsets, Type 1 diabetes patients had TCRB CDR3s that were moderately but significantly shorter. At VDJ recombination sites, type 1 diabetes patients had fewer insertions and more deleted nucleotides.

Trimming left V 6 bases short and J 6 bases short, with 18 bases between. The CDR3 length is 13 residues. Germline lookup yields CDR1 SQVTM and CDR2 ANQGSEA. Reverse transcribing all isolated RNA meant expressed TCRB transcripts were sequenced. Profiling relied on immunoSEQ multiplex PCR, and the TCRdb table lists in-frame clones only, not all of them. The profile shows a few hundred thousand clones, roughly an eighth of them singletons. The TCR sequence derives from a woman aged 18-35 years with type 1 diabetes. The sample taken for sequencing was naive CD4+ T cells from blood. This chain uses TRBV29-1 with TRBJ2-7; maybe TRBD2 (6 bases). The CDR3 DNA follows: TGCAGCGTACGTAACGGCGGGGCAGCCGAGCAGTACTTC. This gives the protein CSVRNGGAAEQYF.